This T cell receptor (beta chain) was sequenced for a study of tissue T cells after allogeneic stem cell transplantation. Here immunoSEQ multiplex PCR was the method, and the copy in TCRdb shows in-frame clones only, minus some. The sample yields 25,000 to 35,000 clones, around 86% seen once. Germline V CDR1 and CDR2: SGHRS, YFSETQ. Between the trimmed V and J ends, which lost 6 bases and 0 bases, there was a span of 9 bases. The CDR3 is 13 residues long. The chain uses TRBV5-1 and TRBJ2-5; the D is unclear. Material: blood, obtained before transplantation. The sequence was collected from a woman between 18 and 55 years old who later had graft-versus-host disease after an allogeneic stem cell transplant. The chain's CDR3 is CASTLGNQETQYF. CDR3 DNA: TGCGCCAGCACATTGGGTAACCAAGAGACCCAGTACTTC.